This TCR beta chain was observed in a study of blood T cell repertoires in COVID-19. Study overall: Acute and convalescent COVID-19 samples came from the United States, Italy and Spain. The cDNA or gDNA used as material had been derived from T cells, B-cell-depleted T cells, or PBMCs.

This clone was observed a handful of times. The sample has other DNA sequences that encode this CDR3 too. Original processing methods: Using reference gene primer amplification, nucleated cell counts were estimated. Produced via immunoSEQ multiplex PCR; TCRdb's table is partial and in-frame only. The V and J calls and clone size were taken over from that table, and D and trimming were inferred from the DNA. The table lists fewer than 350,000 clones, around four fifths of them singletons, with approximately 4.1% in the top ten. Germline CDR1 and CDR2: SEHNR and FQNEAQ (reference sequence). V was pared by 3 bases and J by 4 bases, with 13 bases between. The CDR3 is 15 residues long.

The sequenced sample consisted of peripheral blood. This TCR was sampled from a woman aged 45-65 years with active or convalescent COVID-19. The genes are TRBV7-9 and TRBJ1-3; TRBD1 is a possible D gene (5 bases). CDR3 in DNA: TGTGCCAGCAGCTTTGCAGGGAAGGTCGGAAACACCATATATTTT. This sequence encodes CASSFAGKVGNTIYF.